This T cell receptor (beta chain) was identified during a study of T cells in Graves' hyperthyroidism and ophthalmopathy. Study-level points and caveats: Also found in blood were most expanded thyroid clonotypes above 0.001.

Patients having uncontrolled infection, another autoimmune disease, pregnancy or lactation were not included. The germline V gene has CDR1 SQVTM and CDR2 ANQGSEA. With 2 bases clipped from V and 8 bases from J, the junction kept 8 bases outside the gene matches. The CDR3 is 13 residues long. Researchers amplified the TCR beta CDR3 regions from RNA transcripts. In the first-round RT-PCR of the TCR CDR3, the HTBI primer set was used. TCRdb recomputed calls from the multiplex PCR reads with MiXCR, one row per CDR3 protein. This sample has roughly 260,000 distinct CDR3 sequences, with 13% to 15% found just once. Many counts were recorded for this clonotype. Its cognate antigen is unknown.

The source of this sequence is a woman in her forties with Graves' hyperthyroidism that later progressed to Graves' ophthalmopathy. The chain couples TRBV29-1 to TRBJ1-1; 7 nucleotides agree with TRBD1. What was sequenced was blood. The CDR3 DNA reads as TGCAGCGTTGAACTTGGGGGGGACAGCGAAGCTTTCTTT. Translating it yields CSVELGGDSEAFF.